This TCR beta chain was observed in a study of shared clonotypes between healthy human individuals. Findings of the study overall: Some clonotypes were shared by all four sorted-subset donors, while others were not shared. The non-shared ones had lower generation probabilities than the shared ones.

Note on this clone: Its antigen is unknown.

The method was immunoSEQ multiplex PCR; TCRdb's version includes in-frame clones alone and lacks a portion of them. The top ten clones hold around 1.4% of a sample with about a million clones, 60% to 85% of them seen once. The germline CDR1 and CDR2 sequences are MNHNS and SASEGT. The length of the CDR3 is 13 residues. V lost 9 bases and J lost 6, with 17 bases in between. Into CD45RA+ naive and CD45RA-negative memory subsets, the CD4+ cells were split. The sequencing sample was made of memory CD4+ T cells sorted from blood. Indicated subset: CD45RA-negative fraction. The sequence was obtained from a man younger than 35 in good health. The rearrangement uses TRBV6-1 and TRBJ1-2, with a tentative D call TRBD1 (5 bases). CDR3 residues: CARPGLPVHGYTF. The DNA of the CDR3 is TGTGCCAGACCGGGACTGCCAGTTCATGGCTACACCTTC.